This T cell receptor beta chain was profiled in a study of early T cells in non-severe SARS-CoV-2 infection. TCRdb passed the 5' RACE reads through MiXCR, listing each CDR3 protein once. The sample holds 55,000 to 65,000 distinct CDR3 sequences, 10% to 12% seen once. CDR1 is SSHAT and CDR2 is FNYEAQ in the germline V gene (reference sequence). The CDR3 extends over 15 amino acids. This chain uses TRBV7-7 with TRBJ2-3; a weak D match, TRBD2 (6 bases). The sample taken for sequencing was whole blood. This clonotype originated in an adult who was a healthcare worker with PCR-confirmed SARS-CoV-2 infection or an uninfected control (not recorded which). In DNA, the CDR3 is TGTGCTACTCAACAATTGGGGGGAGGCACAGATACGCAGTATTTT. The encoded protein is CATQQLGGGTDTQYF.